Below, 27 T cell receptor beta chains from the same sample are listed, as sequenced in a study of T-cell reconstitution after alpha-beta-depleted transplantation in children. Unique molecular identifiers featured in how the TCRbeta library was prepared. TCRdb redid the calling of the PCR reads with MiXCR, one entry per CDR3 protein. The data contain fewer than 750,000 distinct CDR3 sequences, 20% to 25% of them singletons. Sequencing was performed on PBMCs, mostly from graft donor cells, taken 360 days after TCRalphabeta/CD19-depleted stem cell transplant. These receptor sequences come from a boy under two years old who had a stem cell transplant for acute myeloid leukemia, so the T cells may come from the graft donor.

The CDR3 sequence: CASSSTGGHEQYV. In DNA form, the CDR3 reads TGTGCCAGCAGTTCGACAGGGGGCCACGAGCAGTACGTC. The chain joins TRBV28 to TRBJ2-7; 10 positions agree with TRBD1. The CDR3 has 13 residues. The germline V gene encodes CDR1 MDHEN and CDR2 SYDVKM. Trimming took 4 bases from V and 5 from J; bases not matched to a gene: 2.

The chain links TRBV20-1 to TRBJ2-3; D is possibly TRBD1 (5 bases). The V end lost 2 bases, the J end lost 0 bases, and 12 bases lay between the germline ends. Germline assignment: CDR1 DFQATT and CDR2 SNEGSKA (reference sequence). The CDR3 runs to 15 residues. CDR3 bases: TGCAGTGCTAGACGCACAGGTGCTAGCACAGATACGCAGTATTTT. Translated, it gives CSARRTGASTDTQYF.

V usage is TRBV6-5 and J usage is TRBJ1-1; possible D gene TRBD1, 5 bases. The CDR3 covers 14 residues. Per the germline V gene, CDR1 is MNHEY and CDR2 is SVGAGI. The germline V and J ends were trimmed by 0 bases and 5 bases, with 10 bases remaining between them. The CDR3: CASSYSGDWTEAFF. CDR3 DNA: TGTGCCAGCAGTTACTCGGGGGATTGGACTGAAGCTTTCTTT.

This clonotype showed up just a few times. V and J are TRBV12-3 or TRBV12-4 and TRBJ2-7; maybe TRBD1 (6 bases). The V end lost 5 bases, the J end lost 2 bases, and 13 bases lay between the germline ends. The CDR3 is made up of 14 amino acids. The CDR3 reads CASSPGTSTYEQYF. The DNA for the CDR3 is TGTGCCAGCAGTCCGGGGACAAGTACCTACGAGCAGTACTTC.

CDR3 residues: CSARRTVAGLAGHTDTQYF. Written as DNA, the CDR3 is TGCAGTGCTAGAAGGACTGTGGCCGGACTAGCGGGGCACACAGATACGCAGTATTTT. This chain links TRBV20-1 with TRBJ2-3; 12 bases are a match to TRBD2. This CDR3 has 19 residues. Unmatched junction bases numbered 14, after V lost 2 bases and J lost 2 bases. Germline values: CDR1 DFQATT, CDR2 SNEGSKA (reference sequence).

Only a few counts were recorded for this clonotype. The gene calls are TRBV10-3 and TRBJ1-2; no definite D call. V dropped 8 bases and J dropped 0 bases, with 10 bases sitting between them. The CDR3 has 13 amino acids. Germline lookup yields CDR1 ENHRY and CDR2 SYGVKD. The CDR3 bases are TGTGCCATCTCTATCGACCCTAACTATGGCTACACCTTC. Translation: CAISIDPNYGYTF.

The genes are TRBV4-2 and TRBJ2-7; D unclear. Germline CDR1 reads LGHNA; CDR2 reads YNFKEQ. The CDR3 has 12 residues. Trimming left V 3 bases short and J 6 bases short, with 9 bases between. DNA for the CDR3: TGTGCCAGCAGCCATCCAAAAGGCGAGCAGTACTTC. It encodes CASSHPKGEQYF.

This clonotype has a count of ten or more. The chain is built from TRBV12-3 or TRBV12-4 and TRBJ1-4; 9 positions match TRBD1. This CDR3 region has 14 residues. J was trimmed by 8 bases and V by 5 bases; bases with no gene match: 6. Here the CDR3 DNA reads TGTGCCAGCAGTCCTGGACAGGGGAGGGAAAAACTGTTTTTT. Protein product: CASSPGQGREKLFF.

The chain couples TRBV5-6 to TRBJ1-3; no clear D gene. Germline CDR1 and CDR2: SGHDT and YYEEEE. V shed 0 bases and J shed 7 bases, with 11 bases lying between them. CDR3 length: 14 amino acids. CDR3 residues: CASSLEVSRNTIYF. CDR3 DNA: TGTGCCAGCAGCTTGGAGGTCTCTCGGAACACCATATATTTT.

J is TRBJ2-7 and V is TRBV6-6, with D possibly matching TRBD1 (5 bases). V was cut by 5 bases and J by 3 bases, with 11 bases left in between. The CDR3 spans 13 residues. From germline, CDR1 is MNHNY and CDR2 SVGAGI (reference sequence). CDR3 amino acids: CASSTGHRYEQYF. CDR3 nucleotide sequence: TGTGCCAGCAGTACCGGACACCGCTACGAGCAGTACTTC.

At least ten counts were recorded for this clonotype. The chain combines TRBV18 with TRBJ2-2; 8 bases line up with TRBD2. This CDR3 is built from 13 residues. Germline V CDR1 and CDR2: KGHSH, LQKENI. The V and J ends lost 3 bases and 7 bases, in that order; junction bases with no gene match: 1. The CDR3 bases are TGTGCCAGCTCACCGGCGGGAGGCGGGGAGCTGTTTTTT. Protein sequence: CASSPAGGGELFF.

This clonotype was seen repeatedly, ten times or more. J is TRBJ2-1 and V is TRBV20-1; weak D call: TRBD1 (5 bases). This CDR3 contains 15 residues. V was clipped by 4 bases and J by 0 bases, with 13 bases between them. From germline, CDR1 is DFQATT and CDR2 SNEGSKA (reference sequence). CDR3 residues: CSATFRTISYNEQFF. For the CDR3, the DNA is TGCAGTGCTACCTTCCGGACAATCTCCTACAATGAGCAGTTCTTC.

The CDR3 protein is CASSEGSAYEQYV. The CDR3 DNA follows: TGTGCCAGCAGCGAAGGTTCAGCCTACGAGCAGTACGTC. The chain links TRBV11-2 to TRBJ2-7; D is ambiguous. The CDR3 length is 13 residues. CDR1 is SGHAT, CDR2 FQNNGV, per germline. Trimming shortened V by 5 bases and J by 2 bases, and 10 bases separated the two germline ends.

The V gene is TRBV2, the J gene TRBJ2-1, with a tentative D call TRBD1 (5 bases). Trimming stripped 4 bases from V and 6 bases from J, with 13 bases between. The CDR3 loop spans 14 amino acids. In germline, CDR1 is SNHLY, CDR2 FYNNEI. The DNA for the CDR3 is TGTGCCAGCAGTGGTGCTCGACAGATCAATGAGCAGTTCTTC. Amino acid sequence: CASSGARQINEQFF. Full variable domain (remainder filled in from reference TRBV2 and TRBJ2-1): EPEVTQTPSHQVTQMGQEVILRCVPISNHLYFYWYRQILGQKVEFLVSFYNNEISEKSEIFDDQFSVERPDGSNFTLKIRSTKLEDSAMYFCASSGARQINEQFFGPGTRLTVL.

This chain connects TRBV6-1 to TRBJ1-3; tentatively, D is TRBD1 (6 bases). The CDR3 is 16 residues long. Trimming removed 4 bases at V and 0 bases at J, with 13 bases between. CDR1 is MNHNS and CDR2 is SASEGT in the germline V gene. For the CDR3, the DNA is TGTGCCAGCAGTGTTTTACAGGGATTCTCTGGAAACACCATATATTTT. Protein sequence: CASSVLQGFSGNTIYF.

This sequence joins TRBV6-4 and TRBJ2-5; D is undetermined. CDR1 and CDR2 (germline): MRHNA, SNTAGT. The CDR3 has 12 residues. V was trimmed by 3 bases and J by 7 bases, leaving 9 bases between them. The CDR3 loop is CASSDTWGTQYF. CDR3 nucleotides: TGTGCCAGCAGTGATACCTGGGGGACCCAGTACTTC.

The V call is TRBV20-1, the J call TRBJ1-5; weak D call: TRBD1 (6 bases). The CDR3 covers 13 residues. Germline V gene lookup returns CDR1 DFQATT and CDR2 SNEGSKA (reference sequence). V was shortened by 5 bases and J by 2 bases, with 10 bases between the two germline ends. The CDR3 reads CSALEGGNQPQHF. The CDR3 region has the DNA TGCAGTGCTCTCGAGGGGGGCAATCAGCCCCAGCATTTT.

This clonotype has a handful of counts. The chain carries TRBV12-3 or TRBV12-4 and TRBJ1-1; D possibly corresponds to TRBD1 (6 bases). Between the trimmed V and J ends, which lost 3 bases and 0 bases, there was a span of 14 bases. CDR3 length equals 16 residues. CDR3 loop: CASSLVPGVLNTEAFF. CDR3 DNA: TGTGCCAGCAGTTTGGTGCCAGGGGTCCTGAACACTGAAGCTTTCTTT.

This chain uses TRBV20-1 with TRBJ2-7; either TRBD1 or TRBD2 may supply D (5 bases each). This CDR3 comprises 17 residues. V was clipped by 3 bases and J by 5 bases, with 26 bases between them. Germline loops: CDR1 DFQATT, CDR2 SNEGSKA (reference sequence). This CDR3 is CSASGTTHRGAWDEQYV. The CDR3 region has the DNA TGCAGTGCTAGTGGGACCACTCATAGGGGCGCTTGGGACGAGCAGTACGTC.

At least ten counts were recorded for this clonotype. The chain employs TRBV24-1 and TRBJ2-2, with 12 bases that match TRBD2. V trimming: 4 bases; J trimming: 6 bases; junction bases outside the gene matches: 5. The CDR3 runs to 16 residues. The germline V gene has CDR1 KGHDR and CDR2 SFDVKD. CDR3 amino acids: CATSDQLAGGPGELFF. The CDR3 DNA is TGTGCCACCAGTGACCAGCTAGCGGGGGGGCCCGGGGAGCTGTTTTTT.

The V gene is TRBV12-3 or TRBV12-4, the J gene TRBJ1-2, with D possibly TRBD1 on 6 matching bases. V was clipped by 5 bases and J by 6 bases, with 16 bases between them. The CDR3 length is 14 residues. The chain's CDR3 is CASSPSRTAHGYTF. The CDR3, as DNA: TGTGCCAGCAGTCCTTCCCGGACAGCTCATGGCTACACCTTC.

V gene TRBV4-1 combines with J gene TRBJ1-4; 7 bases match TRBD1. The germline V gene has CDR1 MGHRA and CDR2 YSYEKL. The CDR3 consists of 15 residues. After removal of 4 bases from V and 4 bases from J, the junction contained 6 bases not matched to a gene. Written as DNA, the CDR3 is TGCGCCAGCAGCCCAGGACAGGTTAATAATGAAAAACTGTTTTTT. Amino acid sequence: CASSPGQVNNEKLFF.

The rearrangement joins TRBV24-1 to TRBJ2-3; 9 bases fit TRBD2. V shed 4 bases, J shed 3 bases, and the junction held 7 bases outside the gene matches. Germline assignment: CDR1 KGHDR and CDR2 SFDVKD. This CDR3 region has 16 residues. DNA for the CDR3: TGTGCCACCAGTGACGTGCTAGCGGGGCCTACAGATACGCAGTATTTT. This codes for CATSDVLAGPTDTQYF.

The CDR3 DNA reads as TGTGCCAGCAGTTTAATCCCTAGCCCAGATACGCAGTATTTT. Translating gives CASSLIPSPDTQYF. The chain employs TRBV28 and TRBJ2-3; weak D call: TRBD2 (5 bases). The germline V gene encodes CDR1 MDHEN and CDR2 SYDVKM. The V gene lost 2 bases and the J gene lost 4 bases, with 10 bases spanning the gap. The CDR3 sequence is 14 residues long. The full variable domain, its missing parts supplied by reference TRBV28 and TRBJ2-3, is DVKVTQSSRYLVKRTGEKVFLECVQDMDHENMFWYRQDPGLGLRLIYFSYDVKMKEKGDIPEGYSVSREKKERFSLILESASTNQTSMYLCASSLIPSPDTQYFGPGTRLTVL.

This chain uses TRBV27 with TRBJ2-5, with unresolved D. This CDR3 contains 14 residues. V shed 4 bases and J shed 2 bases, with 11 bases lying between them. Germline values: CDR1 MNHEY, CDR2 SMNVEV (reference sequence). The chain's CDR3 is CASSSSDKQETQYF. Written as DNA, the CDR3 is TGTGCCAGCAGTTCATCCGACAAGCAAGAGACCCAGTACTTC.

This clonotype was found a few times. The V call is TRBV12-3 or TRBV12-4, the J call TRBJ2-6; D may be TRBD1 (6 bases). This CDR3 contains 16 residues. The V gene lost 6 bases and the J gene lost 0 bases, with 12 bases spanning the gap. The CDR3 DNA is TGTGCCAGCAGGTGGACAGCCCACTCTGGGGCCAACGTCCTGACTTTC. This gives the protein CASRWTAHSGANVLTF.

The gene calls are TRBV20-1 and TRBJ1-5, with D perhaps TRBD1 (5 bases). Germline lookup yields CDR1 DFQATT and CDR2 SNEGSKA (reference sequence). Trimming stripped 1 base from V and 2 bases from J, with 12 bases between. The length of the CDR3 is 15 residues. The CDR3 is CSARAPGTRNQPQHF. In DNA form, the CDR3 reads TGCAGTGCTAGAGCTCCAGGGACGCGCAATCAGCCCCAGCATTTT.